This T cell receptor beta chain came from a study of blood T cell repertoires in COVID-19. This CDR3 comprises 12 residues. Per germline, CDR1 ENHRY and CDR2 SYGVKD. V was pared by 10 bases and J by 4 bases, with 5 bases of the junction left unmatched. This table comes from immunoSEQ multiplex PCR, and its TCRdb copy is limited to in-frame clones, with some not included. The table lists about 310,000 clones, around 90% of them singletons, with about 8.9% in the top ten. The TCR comes from a woman in her late teens or twenties who had recovered from COVID-19. The chain is built from TRBV10-3 and TRBJ1-1, with 8 nucleotides matching TRBD1. The sequencing sample was made of PBMCs or T cells enriched from blood (not recorded which). The CDR3 spells CATRQGITEAFF. CDR3 DNA sequence: TGTGCCACCCGACAGGGGATCACTGAAGCTTTCTTT.